This T cell receptor (beta chain) stems from a study of T cell repertoires in cytomegalovirus infection. Study-wide results and caveats: Within the response measured ex vivo, HLA-C-restricted CMV-specific TCR beta clonotypes were dominant.

TCRdb ran MiXCR on the reads and lists one entry per CDR3 protein. The data contain some 680,000 distinct CDR3 sequences, less than 40% of them singletons. This clonotype occurred many times. Antigen specificity is unknown. Germline-derived CDR1 and CDR2 are MNHEY and SVGEGT. The CDR3 covers 15 residues. V lost 2 bases, J lost 5 bases, and 7 bases stayed unmatched. The sequence came from a human donor in good health (CMV status not recorded). Some clones in this sample may be carry-over from other donors' samples. V gene TRBV6-2 or TRBV6-3 combines with J gene TRBJ2-5; the match to TRBD2 covers 8 bases. The sequenced sample was PBMCs. The CDR3 region is CASSYLGGDRETQYF. The CDR3 nucleotides read TGTGCCAGCAGTTACCTCGGGGGGGACCGGGAGACCCAGTACTTC.